This is a list of T cell receptor beta chains from one sample in a study of blood T cell repertoires in COVID-19. Using immunoSEQ multiplex PCR, the repertoire was profiled, and TCRdb retains in-frame clones only, with some absent. The sample gives about 180,000 clones, roughly 85% of which show up once; 5% to 8% is in the top ten. Source material: PBMCs or T cells enriched from blood (not recorded which). These receptors were obtained from a middle-aged man who had recovered from COVID-19. Each CDR3 is given with its conserved first and last residue. A D gene is named only where the DNA matches it firmly. Where a row states a size, it is once, few, many or the class of an expanded clone; other rows omit it.

CDR3aa: CASSYLPEDFRGGYTF
CDR3nt: TGTGCCAGCAGTTACTTGCCAGAAGATTTCCGGGGAGGCTACACCTTC
d_gene: -
j_gene: TRBJ1-2
len: 16
v_gene: TRBV6-5
abundance: -

CDR3aa: CAWSLLGVNYGYTF
CDR3nt: TGTGCCTGGAGCCTTTTAGGGGTTAACTATGGCTACACCTTC
d_gene: -
j_gene: TRBJ1-2
len: 14
v_gene: TRBV30
abundance: -

CDR3aa: CASSEGAGYNEQFF
CDR3nt: TGTGCCAGCAGCGAGGGGGCAGGCTACAATGAGCAGTTCTTC
d_gene: TRBD1
j_gene: TRBJ2-1
len: 14
v_gene: TRBV9
abundance: -

CDR3aa: CASSPTGSSEKLFF
CDR3nt: TGTGCCAGCAGTCCAACAGGGTCAAGTGAAAAACTGTTTTTT
d_gene: -
j_gene: TRBJ1-4
len: 14
v_gene: TRBV6-5
abundance: -

CDR3aa: CASSLRGQGWNTEAFF
CDR3nt: TGTGCCAGCAGTTTAAGGGGACAAGGTTGGAACACTGAAGCTTTCTTT
d_gene: -
j_gene: TRBJ1-1
len: 16
v_gene: TRBV6-5
abundance: -

CDR3aa: CASSLTGEVSGNTIYF
CDR3nt: TGTGCCAGCAGTTTAACAGGGGAAGTCTCTGGAAACACCATATATTTT
d_gene: TRBD1
j_gene: TRBJ1-3
len: 16
v_gene: TRBV27
abundance: -

CDR3aa: CASSLEYRSPQSF
CDR3nt: TGTGCCAGCAGTCTTGAGTACAGGTCCCCCCAAAGCTTC
d_gene: -
j_gene: TRBJ2-7
len: 13
v_gene: TRBV5-4
abundance: -

CDR3aa: CASSFAPGTLKNYGYTF
CDR3nt: TGTGCCAGCAGTTTTGCCCCCGGGACACTAAAAAACTATGGCTACACCTTC
d_gene: -
j_gene: TRBJ1-2
len: 17
v_gene: TRBV27
abundance: few

CDR3aa: CASTRTLTLSGNTIYF
CDR3nt: TGTGCCAGTACTAGGACACTCACTCTCTCTGGAAACACCATATATTTT
d_gene: -
j_gene: TRBJ1-3
len: 16
v_gene: TRBV19
abundance: -

CDR3aa: CASTLTGLTEAFF
CDR3nt: TGTGCCAGTACCCTAACAGGGCTCACTGAAGCTTTCTTT
d_gene: -
j_gene: TRBJ1-1
len: 13
v_gene: TRBV19
abundance: -

CDR3aa: CASSTGTSGGSYNEQFF
CDR3nt: TGCGCCAGCAGCACAGGGACTAGCGGGGGGTCCTACAATGAGCAGTTCTTC
d_gene: TRBD2
j_gene: TRBJ2-1
len: 17
v_gene: TRBV5-1
abundance: -

CDR3aa: CTSSPKTWYRRPGGSYEQYF
CDR3nt: TGCACCAGCAGTCCCAAAACTTGGTACAGACGCCCCGGAGGGTCCTACGAGCAGTACTTC
d_gene: -
j_gene: TRBJ2-7
len: 20
v_gene: TRBV1
abundance: -

CDR3aa: CASSTGQGAQLQPQHF
CDR3nt: TGTGCCAGTAGTACCGGACAGGGGGCCCAACTTCAGCCCCAGCATTTT
d_gene: TRBD1
j_gene: TRBJ1-5
len: 16
v_gene: TRBV19
abundance: -

CDR3aa: CASRTPLRGLSGNTIYF
CDR3nt: TGTGCCAGCAGGACACCCCTCCGAGGGCTCTCTGGAAACACCATATATTTT
d_gene: -
j_gene: TRBJ1-3
len: 17
v_gene: TRBV2
abundance: -

CDR3aa: CASSVGDSANYGYTF
CDR3nt: TGTGCCAGCAGCGTAGGAGACAGTGCTAACTATGGCTACACCTTC
d_gene: -
j_gene: TRBJ1-2
len: 15
v_gene: TRBV9
abundance: -

CDR3aa: CASSHIDEQFF
CDR3nt: TGTGCCAGCAGCCACATAGATGAGCAGTTCTTC
d_gene: -
j_gene: TRBJ2-1
len: 11
v_gene: TRBV3-1/TRBV3-2
abundance: -

CDR3aa: CASSLAGARTDTQYF
CDR3nt: TGTGCCAGCAGCTTAGCGGGAGCCCGCACAGATACGCAGTATTTT
d_gene: -
j_gene: TRBJ2-3
len: 15
v_gene: TRBV11-1
abundance: -

CDR3aa: CASSSLNSGVIGDTQYF
CDR3nt: TGCGCCAGCAGCTCCCTTAATAGCGGGGTAATCGGGGATACGCAGTATTTT
d_gene: TRBD2
j_gene: TRBJ2-3
len: 17
v_gene: TRBV5-1
abundance: once

CDR3aa: CASKGPGTGGTYEQYF
CDR3nt: TGTGCCAGTAAGGGACCCGGGACAGGGGGCACCTACGAGCAGTACTTC
d_gene: TRBD1
j_gene: TRBJ2-7
len: 16
v_gene: TRBV19
abundance: -

CDR3aa: CASSYSSLLEGGYTF
CDR3nt: TGTGCCAGCAGTTATTCGTCCCTTCTGGAGGGTGGCTACACCTTC
d_gene: -
j_gene: TRBJ1-2
len: 15
v_gene: TRBV6-5
abundance: -

CDR3aa: CASSKTRGGEQYF
CDR3nt: TGTGCCAGCAGCAAAACGCGGGGGGGCGAGCAGTACTTC
d_gene: TRBD2
j_gene: TRBJ2-7
len: 13
v_gene: TRBV11-2
abundance: -

CDR3aa: CASSPWSSFNEQFF
CDR3nt: TGTGCCAGCAGCCCTTGGAGTTCCTTCAATGAGCAGTTCTTC
d_gene: -
j_gene: TRBJ2-1
len: 14
v_gene: TRBV7-2
abundance: -

CDR3aa: CASSLDRGGGNQPQHF
CDR3nt: TGTGCCAGCAGCTTGGACAGGGGTGGGGGCAATCAGCCCCAGCATTTT
d_gene: TRBD1
j_gene: TRBJ1-5
len: 16
v_gene: TRBV5-6
abundance: -

CDR3aa: CASSLAGETQYF
CDR3nt: TGTGCCAGCAGCTTGGCAGGGGAGACGCAGTATTTT
d_gene: -
j_gene: TRBJ2-3
len: 12
v_gene: TRBV5-4
abundance: -

CDR3aa: CASSLSANEKLFF
CDR3nt: TGTGCCAGCAGTTTAAGCGCTAATGAAAAACTGTTTTTT
d_gene: -
j_gene: TRBJ1-4
len: 13
v_gene: TRBV28
abundance: -

CDR3aa: CASSVGTAGNTIYF
CDR3nt: TGTGCCAGCAGCGTTGGGACAGCTGGAAACACCATATATTTT
d_gene: TRBD1
j_gene: TRBJ1-3
len: 14
v_gene: TRBV9
abundance: -

CDR3aa: CAWSVSLRVRSGELFF
CDR3nt: TGTGCCTGGAGTGTTTCTCTTCGGGTTAGGTCCGGGGAGCTATTTTTT
d_gene: -
j_gene: TRBJ2-2
len: 16
v_gene: TRBV30
abundance: once

CDR3aa: CASSLWGQSNYEQYF
CDR3nt: TGTGCCAGCAGTTTATGGGGACAGTCCAACTACGAGCAGTACTTC
d_gene: TRBD1
j_gene: TRBJ2-7
len: 15
v_gene: TRBV28
abundance: few

CDR3aa: CASSFTTGDYYGYTF
CDR3nt: TGTGCCAGCAGCTTTACGACAGGGGATTACTATGGCTACACCTTC
d_gene: TRBD1
j_gene: TRBJ1-2
len: 15
v_gene: TRBV7-9
abundance: -

CDR3aa: CASSARTGDNSPLHF
CDR3nt: TGTGCCAGTAGTGCCCGGACAGGGGATAATTCACCCCTCCACTTT
d_gene: TRBD1
j_gene: TRBJ1-6
len: 15
v_gene: TRBV19
abundance: -

CDR3aa: CASSFSAGSYEQYF
CDR3nt: TGCGCCAGCAGCTTCTCAGCGGGATCATACGAGCAGTACTTC
d_gene: TRBD2
j_gene: TRBJ2-7
len: 14
v_gene: TRBV5-1
abundance: -

CDR3aa: CASSSRDSGISGYTF
CDR3nt: TGTGCCAGCAGCTCCCGGGACTCGGGAATATCTGGCTACACCTTC
d_gene: -
j_gene: TRBJ1-2
len: 15
v_gene: TRBV3-1/TRBV3-2
abundance: -

CDR3aa: CASSLRQDHSGNTIYF
CDR3nt: TGTGCCAGCAGCTTGCGACAGGACCACTCTGGAAACACCATATATTTT
d_gene: -
j_gene: TRBJ1-3
len: 16
v_gene: TRBV5-5
abundance: -

CDR3aa: CASSSRERQGFAGYTF
CDR3nt: TGTGCCAGCAGCTCTCGGGAAAGACAGGGCTTTGCAGGCTACACCTTC
d_gene: TRBD1
j_gene: TRBJ1-2
len: 16
v_gene: TRBV13
abundance: -

CDR3aa: CASSLAGGRQETQYF
CDR3nt: TGCGCCAGCAGCCTCGCCGGGGGGCGACAAGAGACCCAGTACTTC
d_gene: -
j_gene: TRBJ2-5
len: 15
v_gene: TRBV4-1
abundance: -